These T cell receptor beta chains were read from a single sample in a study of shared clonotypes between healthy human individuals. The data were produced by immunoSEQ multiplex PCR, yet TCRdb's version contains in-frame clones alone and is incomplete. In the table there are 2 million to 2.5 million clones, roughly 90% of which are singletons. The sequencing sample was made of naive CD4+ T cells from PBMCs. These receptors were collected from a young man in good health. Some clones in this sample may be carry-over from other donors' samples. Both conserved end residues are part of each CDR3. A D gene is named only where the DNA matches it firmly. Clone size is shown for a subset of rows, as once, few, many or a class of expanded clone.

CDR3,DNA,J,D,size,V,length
CASGYMTGQTPQQYF,TGTGCCAGCGGCTACATGACGGGACAAACCCCTCAGCAGTACTTC,TRBJ2-7,.,.,TRBV7-2,15
CASSSWRGRTGELFF,TGTGCCAGCAGCTCCTGGAGAGGGAGGACCGGGGAGCTGTTTTTT,TRBJ2-2,.,.,TRBV5-5,15
CASSYIGQGTGELFF,TGTGCCAGCAGTTACATCGGGCAGGGAACCGGGGAGCTGTTTTTT,TRBJ2-2,.,.,TRBV6-6,15
CASSPRGAGGPGETQYF,TGTGCCAGCAGCCCGAGGGGGGCGGGAGGGCCGGGAGAGACCCAGTACTTC,TRBJ2-5,TRBD2,.,TRBV7-9,17
CASSLSGTVGTYQETQYF,TGTGCCAGCAGTTTATCCGGGACAGTGGGGACCTACCAAGAGACCCAGTACTTC,TRBJ2-5,TRBD1,.,TRBV27,18
CASSETASSYNSPLHF,TGTGCCAGCAGTGAAACTGCTAGCTCCTATAATTCACCCCTCCACTTT,TRBJ1-6,.,.,TRBV6-1,16
CASTRTGGTEAFF,TGTGCCAGCACCAGGACGGGAGGCACTGAAGCTTTCTTT,TRBJ1-1,.,few,TRBV6-5,13
CASSEVRESPMFF,TGTGCCAGCAGTGAAGTGAGGGAATCGCCCATGTTCTTT,TRBJ1-1,.,.,TRBV6-1,13
CASSLALAKNIQYF,TGTGCCAGCAGCTTGGCGCTAGCCAAAAACATTCAGTACTTC,TRBJ2-4,.,.,TRBV5-6,14
CASKGAGNEQFF,TGTGCCAGCAAAGGAGCGGGCAATGAGCAGTTCTTC,TRBJ2-1,.,few,TRBV28,12
CASSPDTNTGELFF,TGTGCCAGCAGCCCGGACACAAACACCGGGGAGCTGTTTTTT,TRBJ2-2,.,.,TRBV11-3,14